The next 23 T cell receptor beta chains were all read from a single sample in a study of molecular identifiers for immune sequencing clone quantification. TCRdb redid the calling of the PCR reads with MiXCR, one entry per CDR3 protein. The repertoire includes about 320,000 distinct CDR3 sequences, about a fifth of them detected once, and 0.75% to 0.85% sits in the top ten. Sequences were obtained from naive CD8+ T cells from blood, with Jurkat cell RNA spiked in. Sample subset: FACS-sorted CD8+CD4-CCR7+CD45RA+ naive T cells. The receptors originated from a human donor in good health. Some libraries in this study had Jurkat cell RNA spiked in.

Concerning this clonotype itself: This may stem from a read error, because a much larger clone lies one nucleotide away. The J gene is TRBJ2-5, the V gene TRBV7-9; possibly TRBD2 for D (5 bases). CDR3 length equals 13 residues. Trimming took 7 bases from V and 5 from J, leaving 14 bases between them. From germline, CDR1 is SEHNR and CDR2 FQNEAQ (reference sequence). In DNA form, the CDR3 reads TGTGCCAGCAACGATGGACTTCAGGAGACCCAGTACTTC. It is translated as CASNDGLQETQYF.

With regard to this clonotype: A single base separates this from a much larger clone, so it may be a read error. The rearrangement uses TRBV7-2 and TRBJ2-7; D is possibly TRBD2 (7 bases). CDR1 is SGHTA and CDR2 is FQGNSA in the germline V gene. This CDR3 contains 14 residues. V shed 4 bases and J shed 5 bases, with 15 bases lying between them. Written as DNA, the CDR3 is TGTGCCAGCAGCTGGGGGGGGGCGGGACACGAGCAGTACTTC. Protein product: CASSWGGAGHEQYF.

On this clonotype itself: This may be a read error: a much more frequent sequence differs by one nucleotide. V and J are TRBV30 and TRBJ1-1; D is possibly TRBD1 (6 bases). CDR3 length: 15 residues. Germline CDR1 is GTSNPN and CDR2 is SVGIG (reference sequence). CDR3 sequence reads: CAWSLGGGSGTEACF. The CDR3 region has the DNA TGTGCCTGGAGTTTGGGGGGCGGATCTGGCACTGAAGCTTGCTTT.

V gene TRBV7-9 combines with J gene TRBJ1-5; TRBD1 agrees at 10 bases. The CDR3 runs to 17 residues. Per the germline V gene, CDR1 is SEHNR and CDR2 is FQNEAQ (reference sequence). V was pared by 4 bases and J by 3 bases, with 9 bases of the junction left unmatched. This CDR3 is CASSSSSGQGYNQPQHF. CDR3 coding DNA: TGTGCCAGCAGCTCCTCTTCGGGACAGGGGTACAATCAGCCCCAGCATTTT.

This clonotype was picked up a small number of times. This likely comes from a read error, as the CDR3 has no conserved phenylalanine or tryptophan at its end. The chain recombines TRBV5-6 with TRBJ2-2, with 9 bases lining up with TRBD1. The CDR3 sequence is 19 residues long. Germline CDR1 SGHDT, CDR2 YYEEEE. V lost 4 bases, J lost 1 base, and 14 bases stayed unmatched. The CDR3 sequence is CASSPVPGQGSLNTGELFS. The CDR3, as DNA: TGTGCCAGCAGCCCTGTCCCGGGACAGGGAAGCTTGAACACCGGGGAGCTGTTTTCT.

In its sample, this clonotype was seen many times. This chain joins TRBV28 and TRBJ2-3; TRBD1 is a possible D gene (5 bases). Germline V gene lookup returns CDR1 MDHEN and CDR2 SYDVKM. This CDR3 is 15 amino acids long. The germline V and J ends were trimmed by 6 bases and 5 bases, with 18 bases remaining between them. CDR3 sequence reads: CASRGEDIPGDTQYF. For the CDR3, the DNA is TGTGCCAGCAGGGGTGAGGACATACCAGGAGATACGCAGTATTTT.

The chain employs TRBV6-2 or TRBV6-3 and TRBJ2-7, with TRBD1 identical over 7 bases. The CDR3 length is 16 residues. Germline CDR1 MNHEY, CDR2 SVGEGT. With V trimmed by 8 bases and J by 4 bases, 17 bases remained unmatched. In nucleotides, the CDR3 is TGTGCCAGCGGTTCCCTACTCGGGACAGTCCCGTACGAGCAGTACTTC. Translating gives CASGSLLGTVPYEQYF.

Of note for this clonotype: This may arise from a read error, as a much more abundant clone is one base away. The CDR3 end shows no conserved phenylalanine or tryptophan, and so a read error is likely. The rearrangement joins TRBV4-1 to TRBJ1-1, with D tentatively TRBD1 (5 bases). The germline CDR1 and CDR2 sequences are MGHRA and YSYEKL. The CDR3 length is 14 residues. The V end lost 4 bases, the J end lost 3 bases, and 12 bases lay between the germline ends. CDR3 residues: CASSPSQGDTEAFL. The CDR3 DNA reads TGCGCCAGCAGCCCCAGTCAGGGCGACACTGAAGCTTTCCTT.

This clonotype was recorded many times. The rearrangement links TRBV5-1 to TRBJ2-5, with D possibly being TRBD1 (5 bases). With 4 bases removed from V and 2 bases from J, the gap between germline ends came to 12 bases. The CDR3 runs to 14 residues. In germline, CDR1 is SGHRS, CDR2 YFSETQ. The CDR3 bases are TGCGCCAGCAGCCTAAGACAGCTTCAAGAGACCCAGTACTTC. It is translated as CASSLRQLQETQYF.

In the case of this clonotype: Since a much larger clone is just one base distant, this may be a read error. The V call is TRBV27, the J call TRBJ2-5; D remains ambiguous. CDR1 is MNHEY and CDR2 is SMNVEV in the germline V gene (reference sequence). The CDR3 totals 13 residues. The ends were cut back, 4 bases at V and 6 bases at J, with 12 bases in the middle. CDR3 sequence (DNA): TGTGCCAGCAGTTACCTTCCAGACCAGACCCAGTACTTC. It is translated as CASSYLPDQTQYF.

There are many counts of this clonotype. Written as DNA, the CDR3 is TGTGCCAGCAGTCCCCACAGGGGCGGCAATCAGCCCCAGCATTTT. Residues: CASSPHRGGNQPQHF. The chain combines TRBV27 with TRBJ1-5; the match to TRBD1 covers 7 bases. V shed 5 bases and J 2 bases; nucleotides not matched to a gene: 6. Germline CDR1 and CDR2: MNHEY and SMNVEV (reference sequence). This CDR3 is built from 15 residues.

This clonotype was observed many times. The junction departs from germline at one end; a sequencing error may be responsible. The V call is TRBV15, the J call TRBJ2-1, with 8 bases fitting TRBD1. Germline V CDR1 and CDR2: LNHNV, YYDKDF (reference sequence). This CDR3 region has 14 residues. This CDR3 is CATSGETGDNEQFF. The CDR3 DNA sequence: TGTGCCACCAGCGGAGAGACAGGGGACAATGAGCAGTTCTTC. The full variable domain, its missing parts supplied by reference TRBV15 and TRBJ2-1, is DAMVIQNPRYQVTQFGKPVTLSCSQTLNHNVMYWYQQKSSQAPKLLFHYYDKDFNNEADTPDNFQSRRPNTSFCFLDIRSPGLGDTAMYLCATSGETGDNEQFFGPGTRLTVL.

This clonotype was seen repeatedly, ten times or more. The chain combines TRBV5-6 with TRBJ2-3; 14 nucleotides match TRBD2. CDR3 length: 18 residues. V dropped 5 bases and J dropped 0; count of bases not matched to a gene: 8. CDR1 and CDR2 from the germline V gene are SGHDT and YYEEEE. The chain's CDR3 is CASSYGTSGGLSTDTQYF. In DNA, the CDR3 is TGTGCCAGCAGTTATGGGACTAGCGGGGGCCTGAGCACAGATACGCAGTATTTT.

Details on this clonotype: The conserved phenylalanine or tryptophan normally closing the CDR3 is absent here, so this likely arose from a read error. The rearrangement joins TRBV27 to TRBJ2-3; 11 nucleotides line up with TRBD2. The CDR3 is made up of 19 amino acids. The germline gives CDR1 MNHEY, CDR2 SMNVEV (reference sequence). Unmatched junction bases numbered 11, after V lost 3 bases and J lost 0 bases. This chain's CDR3 is CASSFIGTSGLTSTDTQYL. The CDR3 DNA follows: TGTGCCAGCAGTTTCATTGGGACTAGCGGTCTTACTAGCACAGATACGCAGTATCTT.

This clonotype was seen more than once but under ten times. In nucleotides, the CDR3 is TGTGCCAGCAGCCATTTAACGAATGGCAACTACGAGCAGTACTTC. Amino acid sequence: CASSHLTNGNYEQYF. The chain carries TRBV4-2 and TRBJ2-7; D remains unclear. V lost 3 bases and J 3 bases, leaving 15 bases between the germline ends. The CDR3 has 15 residues. Germline loops: CDR1 LGHNA, CDR2 YNFKEQ.

This clonotype turned up a few times. The V gene is TRBV6-5, the J gene TRBJ2-7, with a weak D call TRBD2 (5 bases). With 1 base removed from V and 3 bases from J, the gap between germline ends came to 10 bases. CDR1 and CDR2 from the germline V gene are MNHEY and SVGAGI. The CDR3 covers 14 residues. CDR3 in amino acids: CASSYFLGVYEQYF. The CDR3, as DNA: TGTGCCAGCAGTTACTTCCTCGGGGTCTACGAGCAGTACTTC.

In this sample, this clonotype turned up many times. The V gene is TRBV11-2, the J gene TRBJ2-5, with D perhaps TRBD1 (6 bases). The ends were cut back, 5 bases at V and 5 bases at J, with 21 bases in the middle. This CDR3 contains 16 residues. The germline gives CDR1 SGHAT, CDR2 FQNNGV. The CDR3 loop reads CASSRVTGSKGETQYF. The CDR3 DNA is TGTGCCAGCAGCCGCGTCACAGGGTCAAAGGGGGAGACCCAGTACTTC. Full variable domain (rest looked up from reference TRBV11-2 and TRBJ2-5): EAGVAQSPRYKIIEKRQSVAFWCNPISGHATLYWYQQILGQGPKLLIQFQNNGVVDDSQLPKDRFSAERLKGVDSTLKIQPAKLEDSAVYLCASSRVTGSKGETQYFGPGTRLLVL.

This clonotype was seen many times. The chain joins TRBV7-2 to TRBJ1-4; 10 nucleotides line up with TRBD1. The CDR3 has 18 amino acids. The junction had 9 bases not matched to a gene; V was cut back by 3 bases and J by 2 bases. Per the germline V gene, CDR1 is SGHTA and CDR2 is FQGNSA. The DNA for the CDR3 is TGTGCCAGCAGCTTGGACGGGACAGGGGTCTATACTAATGAAAAACTGTTTTTT. Translating it yields CASSLDGTGVYTNEKLFF.

This rearrangement joins TRBV11-2 to TRBJ2-3; TRBD1 matches at 7 bases. This CDR3 has 15 residues. After removal of 1 base from V and 3 bases from J, the junction contained 4 bases not matched to a gene. CDR1 is SGHAT and CDR2 is FQNNGV in the germline V gene. The CDR3 DNA reads as TGTGCCAGCAGCTTAGGCGGCAGGGGGACAGATACGCAGTATTTT. It encodes CASSLGGRGTDTQYF.

For the CDR3, the DNA is TGCAGTGCTAGGGACCCGGGGGGCCGTTATACGCAGTATTTT. This sequence encodes CSARDPGGRYTQYF. The gene calls are TRBV20-1 and TRBJ2-3; TRBD2 is a possible D gene (7 bases). In germline, CDR1 is DFQATT, CDR2 SNEGSKA (reference sequence). This CDR3 contains 14 residues. V lost 3 bases, J lost 7 bases, and 17 bases lay in between.

This clonotype was observed a handful of times. The chain uses TRBV3-1 and TRBJ2-7; D is ambiguous. This CDR3 is 14 amino acids long. Trimming took off 1 base at V and 1 base at J, with 8 bases between the two ends. Germline CDR1 LGHDT, CDR2 YNNKEL (reference sequence). The CDR3 nucleotides are TGTGCCAGCAGCCAAGGGTACGGTTCCTACGAGCAGTACTTC. Protein: CASSQGYGSYEQYF.

This clonotype was recorded only once. A junction boundary mismatches the germline segment, possibly from a read error. The CDR3: CAGSAPGRGGGTEAFF. CDR3 bases: TGCGCCGGCAGTGCTCCAGGACGGGGAGGGGGTACTGAAGCTTTCTTT. V and J are TRBV10-2 and TRBJ1-1; D possibly corresponds to TRBD1 (6 bases). Per the germline V gene, CDR1 is WSHSY and CDR2 is SAAADI. The CDR3 is 16 residues long.

The chain joins TRBV19 to TRBJ1-5, with D tentatively TRBD1 (6 bases). This CDR3 region has 15 residues. CDR1 is LNHDA, CDR2 SQIVND, per germline (reference sequence). Trimming took 6 bases from V and 2 from J, leaving 14 bases between them. For the CDR3, the DNA is TGTGCCAGTAGGCTGGACAGTTGGGGCAATCAGCCCCAGCATTTT. Residues: CASRLDSWGNQPQHF.